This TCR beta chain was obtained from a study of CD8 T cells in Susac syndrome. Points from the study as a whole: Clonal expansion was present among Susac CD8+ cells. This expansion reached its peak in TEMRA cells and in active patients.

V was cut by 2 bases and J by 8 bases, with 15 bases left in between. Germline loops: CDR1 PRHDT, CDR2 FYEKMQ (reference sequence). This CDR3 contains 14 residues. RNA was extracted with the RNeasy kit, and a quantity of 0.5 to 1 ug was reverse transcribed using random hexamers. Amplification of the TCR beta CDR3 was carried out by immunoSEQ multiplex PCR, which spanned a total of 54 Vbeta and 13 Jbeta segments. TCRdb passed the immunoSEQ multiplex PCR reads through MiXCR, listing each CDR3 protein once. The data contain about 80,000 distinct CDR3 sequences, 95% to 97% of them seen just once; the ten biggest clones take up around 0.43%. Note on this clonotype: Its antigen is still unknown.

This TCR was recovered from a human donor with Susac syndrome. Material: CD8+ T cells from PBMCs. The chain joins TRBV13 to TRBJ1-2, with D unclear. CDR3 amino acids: CASSLRTVDEGYTF. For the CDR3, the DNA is TGTGCCAGCAGCTTACGGACTGTAGACGAAGGCTACACCTTC.